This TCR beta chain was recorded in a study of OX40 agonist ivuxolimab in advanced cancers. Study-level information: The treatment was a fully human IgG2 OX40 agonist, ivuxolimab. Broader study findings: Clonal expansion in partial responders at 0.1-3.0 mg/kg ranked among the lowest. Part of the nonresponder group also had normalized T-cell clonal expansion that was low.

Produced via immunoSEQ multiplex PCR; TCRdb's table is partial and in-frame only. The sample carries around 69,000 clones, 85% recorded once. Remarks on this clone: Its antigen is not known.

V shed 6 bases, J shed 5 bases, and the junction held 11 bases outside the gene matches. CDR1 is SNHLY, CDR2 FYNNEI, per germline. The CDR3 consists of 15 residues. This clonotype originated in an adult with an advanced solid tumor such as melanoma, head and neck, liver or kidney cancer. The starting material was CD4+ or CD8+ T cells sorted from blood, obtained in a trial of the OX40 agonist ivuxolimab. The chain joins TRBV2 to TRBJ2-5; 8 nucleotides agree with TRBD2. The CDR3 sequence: CASRVTGGVSETQYF. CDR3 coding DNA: TGTGCCAGCAGGGTTACGGGGGGGGTGTCGGAGACCCAGTACTTC.